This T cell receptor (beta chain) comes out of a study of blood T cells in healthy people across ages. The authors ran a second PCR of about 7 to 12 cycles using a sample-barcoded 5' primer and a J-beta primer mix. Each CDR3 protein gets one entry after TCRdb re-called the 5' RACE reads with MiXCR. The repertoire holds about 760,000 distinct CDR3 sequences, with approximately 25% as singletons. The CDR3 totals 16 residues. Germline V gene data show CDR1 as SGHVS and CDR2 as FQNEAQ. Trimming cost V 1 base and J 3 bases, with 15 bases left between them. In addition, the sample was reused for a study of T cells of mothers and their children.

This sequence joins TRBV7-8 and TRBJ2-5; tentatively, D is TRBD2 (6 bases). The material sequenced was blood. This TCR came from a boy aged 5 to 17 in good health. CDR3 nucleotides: TGTGCCAGCAGCTTAGTTGTGGCCGGAGGGAAAGAGACCCAGTACTTC. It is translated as CASSLVVAGGKETQYF. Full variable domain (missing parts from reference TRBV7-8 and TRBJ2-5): GAGVSQSPRYKVAKRGQDVALRCDPISGHVSLFWYQQALGQGPEFLTYFQNEAQLDKSGLPSDRFFAERPEGSVSTLKIQRTQQEDSAVYLCASSLVVAGGKETQYFGPGTRLLVL.